This T cell receptor beta chain was documented in a study of CD8 T cells in ankylosing spondylitis. TCRdb fed the 5' RACE reads into MiXCR, producing one record per CDR3 protein. The sample lists more than 150,000 distinct CDR3 sequences; 9.5% to 13% were seen once. This clonotype was recorded a few times. The CDR3 length is 15 residues. With 2 bases removed from V and 5 bases from J, the gap between germline ends came to 12 bases. This receptor was identified in a male donor with ankylosing spondylitis or in good health (not recorded which). Sequenced: blood, either unsorted or a sorted T cell fraction (not recorded which). This chain uses TRBV12-3 or TRBV12-4 with TRBJ2-2; D is possibly TRBD1 or TRBD2 (6 bases each). The DNA for the CDR3 is TGTGCCAGCAGTTTATGGGAAGGGGGGACCGGGGAGCTGTTTTTT. It specifies CASSLWEGGTGELFF.